This T cell receptor beta chain was sequenced for a study of cytomegalovirus exposure and HLA in healthy donors. Regarding the study as a whole: It was about 150 TCR beta chains that were listed as cytomegalovirus-associated.

This clone was observed a single time. Its antigen is currently unknown. Trimming removed 1 base at V and 5 bases at J, with 12 bases between. Germline values: CDR1 MNHEY, CDR2 SMNVEV (reference sequence). The CDR3 totals 15 residues. Some clones are missing from TCRdb's copy, which holds only in-frame ones; the method was immunoSEQ multiplex PCR. Found here are about 140,000 clones, 84% of them singletons; the top ten hold roughly 1.4%. The specimen was PBMCs. This receptor was obtained from a woman between 25 and 40 years old in good health and CMV-seronegative. The genes are TRBV27 and TRBJ1-5, with D tentatively TRBD1 (6 bases). CDR3 DNA sequence: TGTGCCAGCAGTTTATACAGGGAAGGTGATCAGCCCCAGCATTTT. Translation gives CASSLYREGDQPQHF.